The sequence of this TCR beta chain was determined in a study of spatial heterogeneity in lung cancer. Study-wide context: Follow-up PBMC samples were sequenced when available, at a median of roughly 2 years after resection. The study's findings and limits: More often at tumor resection than at routine follow-up, ubiquitous expanded tumor TCRs were detected in the blood.

TCRdb recomputed calls from the 5' RACE reads with MiXCR, one row per CDR3 protein. Altogether about 120,000 distinct CDR3 sequences are present, less than 15% being singletons, with the ten largest covering approximately 16%. A word on this clonotype: Its antigen remains unidentified.

The time point denotes: blood at routine non-recurrence follow-up after resection. In each case, whole RNA from tumor, nontumor lung or frozen PBMC was sequenced unsorted. The CDR3 has 12 amino acids. Germline CDR1 and CDR2: GTSNPN and SVGIG (reference sequence). The V and J ends lost 2 bases and 10 bases respectively, with 14 bases between them. This chain connects TRBV30 to TRBJ1-1, with TRBD1 as a possible D gene (6 bases). The origin of this receptor is a male donor with early-stage non-small cell lung cancer. Here the sequenced sample was PBMCs, taken at follow-up. The CDR3 sequence: CAWSPTRGTAFF. DNA of the CDR3: TGTGCCTGGAGTCCGACAAGGGGGACAGCTTTCTTT.